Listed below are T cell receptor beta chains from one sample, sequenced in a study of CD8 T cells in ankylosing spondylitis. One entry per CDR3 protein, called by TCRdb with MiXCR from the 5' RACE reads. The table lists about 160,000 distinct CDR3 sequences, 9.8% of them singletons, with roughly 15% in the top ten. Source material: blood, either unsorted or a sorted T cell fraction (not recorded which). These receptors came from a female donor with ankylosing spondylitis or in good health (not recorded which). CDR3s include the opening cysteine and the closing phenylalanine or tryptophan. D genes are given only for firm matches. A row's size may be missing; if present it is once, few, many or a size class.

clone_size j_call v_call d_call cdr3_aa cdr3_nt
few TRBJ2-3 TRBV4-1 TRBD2 CASRLGTSSVTDTQYF TGCGCCAGCAGACTCGGGACTAGTAGTGTCACAGATACGCAGTATTTT
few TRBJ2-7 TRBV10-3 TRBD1 CAISERGQPPYEQYF TGTGCCATCAGTGAGAGGGGACAGCCACCCTACGAGCAGTACTTC
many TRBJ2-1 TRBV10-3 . CAIKGRERRDEQFF TGTGCCATCAAAGGGCGGGAACGTCGGGATGAGCAGTTCTTC
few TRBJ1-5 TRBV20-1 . CSVVPPGGYSNQPQHF TGCAGTGTGGTACCTCCGGGGGGGTATAGCAATCAGCCCCAGCATTTT
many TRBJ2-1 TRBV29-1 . CSVEPLGGVYNEQFF TGCAGCGTTGAACCCCTAGGGGGGGTTTACAATGAGCAGTTCTTC
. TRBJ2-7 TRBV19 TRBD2 CASSMTSQLYEQYF TGTGCCAGTAGCATGACTAGCCAACTCTACGAGCAGTACTTC
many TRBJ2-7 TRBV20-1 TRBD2 CSARDGLAGLSYEQYF TGCAGTGCTAGAGATGGACTAGCGGGGCTCTCCTACGAGCAGTACTTC
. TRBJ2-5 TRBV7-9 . CASSTERETQYF TGTGCCAGCAGCACGGAGCGGGAGACCCAGTACTTC
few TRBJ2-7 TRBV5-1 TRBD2 CASAGVGAGGDEQYF TGCGCCAGCGCTGGTGTTGGAGCGGGAGGAGACGAGCAGTACTTC
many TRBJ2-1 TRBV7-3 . CASSLSDSSYNEQFF TGTGCCAGCAGCTTAAGTGATAGCTCCTACAATGAGCAGTTCTTC
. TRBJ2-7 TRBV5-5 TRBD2 CASSGSGSIEQYF TGTGCCAGCAGCGGCAGCGGGAGCATCGAGCAGTACTTC
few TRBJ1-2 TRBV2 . CATGQSGSYTF TGTGCCACCGGGCAATCGGGGAGCTACACCTTC
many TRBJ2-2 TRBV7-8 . CASSLAGGSGELFF TGTGCCAGCAGCTTAGCTGGGGGATCCGGGGAGCTGTTTTTT
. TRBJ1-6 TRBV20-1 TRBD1 CSASRGFNSPLHF TGCAGTGCTTCCAGGGGGTTTAATTCACCCCTCCACTTT
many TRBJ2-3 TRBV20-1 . CSAGGGTNTDTQYF TGCAGTGCTGGGGGCGGGACGAACACAGATACGCAGTATTTT
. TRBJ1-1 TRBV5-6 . CASRWFMNTEAFF TGTGCCAGCAGATGGTTCATGAACACTGAAGCTTTCTTT
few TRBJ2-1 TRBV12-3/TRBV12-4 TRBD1 CASSPWTGRLDEQFF TGTGCCAGCAGTCCCTGGACAGGGAGGTTGGATGAGCAGTTCTTC
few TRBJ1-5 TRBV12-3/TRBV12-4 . CASSLGTAQGPQHF TGTGCCAGCAGTTTAGGGACGGCCCAGGGACCCCAGCATTTT
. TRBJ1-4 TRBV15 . CATNGNPGGNGKLFF TGTGCCACCAACGGTAACCCGGGAGGCAACGGAAAACTGTTTTTT
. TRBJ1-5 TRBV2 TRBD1 CASSRQGTDQPQHF TGTGCCAGCAGCAGACAGGGGACCGATCAGCCCCAGCATTTT
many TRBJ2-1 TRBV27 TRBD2 CASSLGTSGSNEQFF TGTGCCAGCAGCTTAGGGACTAGCGGGAGCAATGAGCAGTTCTTC
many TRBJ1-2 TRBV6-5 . CASSYAAENYGYTF TGTGCCAGCAGTTACGCCGCCGAAAACTATGGCTACACCTTC
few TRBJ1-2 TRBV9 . CASSVSETAMKVGYTF TGTGCCAGCAGCGTCTCAGAGACAGCGATGAAAGTTGGCTACACCTTC
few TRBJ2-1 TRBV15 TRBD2 CATSRERLAVGDNEQFF TGTGCCACCAGCAGAGAGCGGCTAGCGGTTGGGGACAATGAGCAGTTCTTC
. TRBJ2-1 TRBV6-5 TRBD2 CASSYGSGSIDEQFF TGTGCCAGCAGTTACGGGAGCGGGAGTATCGATGAGCAGTTCTTC
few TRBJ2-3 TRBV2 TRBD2 CASSRTRGEDTQYF TGTGCCAGCAGTAGGACTAGGGGCGAAGATACGCAGTATTTT
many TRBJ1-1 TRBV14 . CASSFGANTEAFF TGTGCCAGCAGCTTCGGGGCGAACACTGAAGCTTTCTTT
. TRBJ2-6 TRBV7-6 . CASSSEPHRAISGANVLTF TGTGCCAGCAGCTCTGAACCGCACAGGGCGATTTCTGGGGCCAACGTCCTGACTTTC
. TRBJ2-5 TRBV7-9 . CASSLGYEGEETQYF TGTGCCAGCAGCTTAGGGTATGAGGGAGAAGAGACCCAGTACTTC
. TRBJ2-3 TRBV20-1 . CSASSQGGTDTQYF TGCAGTGCTAGTAGTCAGGGAGGCACAGATACGCAGTATTTT